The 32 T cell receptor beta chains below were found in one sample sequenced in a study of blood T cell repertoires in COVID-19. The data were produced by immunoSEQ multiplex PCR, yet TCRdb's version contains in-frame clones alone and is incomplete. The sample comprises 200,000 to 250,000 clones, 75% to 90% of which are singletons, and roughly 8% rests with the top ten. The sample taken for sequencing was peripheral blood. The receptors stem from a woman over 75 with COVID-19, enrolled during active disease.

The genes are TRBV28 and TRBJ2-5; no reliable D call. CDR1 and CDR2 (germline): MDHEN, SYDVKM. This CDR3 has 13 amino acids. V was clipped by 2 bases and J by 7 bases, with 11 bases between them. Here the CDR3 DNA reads TGTGCCAGCAGTTTAAACCCCCCGCGGACCCAGTACTTC. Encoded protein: CASSLNPPRTQYF.

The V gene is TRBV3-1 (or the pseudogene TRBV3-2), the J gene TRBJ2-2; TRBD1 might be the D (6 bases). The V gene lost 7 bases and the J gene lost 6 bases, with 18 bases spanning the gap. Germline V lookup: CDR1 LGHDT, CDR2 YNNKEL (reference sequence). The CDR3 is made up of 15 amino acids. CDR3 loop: CASNRGGESSGELFF. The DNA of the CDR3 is TGTGCCAGCAACCGAGGGGGAGAATCGTCCGGGGAGCTGTTTTTT.

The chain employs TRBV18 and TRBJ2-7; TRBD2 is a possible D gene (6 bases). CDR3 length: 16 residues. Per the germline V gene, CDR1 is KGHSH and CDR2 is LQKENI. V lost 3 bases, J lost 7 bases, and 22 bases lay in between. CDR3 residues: CASSPVDQGGVVEQYF. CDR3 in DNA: TGTGCCAGCTCACCGGTAGACCAGGGCGGGGTAGTTGAGCAGTACTTC. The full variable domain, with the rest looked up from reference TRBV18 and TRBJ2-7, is NAGVMQNPRHLVRRRGQEARLRCSPMKGHSHVYWYRQLPEEGLKFMVYLQKENIIDESGMPKERFSAEFPKEGPSILRIQQVVRGDSAAYFCASSPVDQGGVVEQYFGPGTRLTVT.

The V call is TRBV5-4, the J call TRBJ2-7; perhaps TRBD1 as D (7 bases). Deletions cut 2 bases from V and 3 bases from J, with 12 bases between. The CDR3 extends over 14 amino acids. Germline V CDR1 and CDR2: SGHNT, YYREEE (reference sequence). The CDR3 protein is CASSFSQGGYEQYF. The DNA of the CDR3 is TGTGCCAGCAGCTTTAGCCAGGGGGGCTACGAGCAGTACTTC.

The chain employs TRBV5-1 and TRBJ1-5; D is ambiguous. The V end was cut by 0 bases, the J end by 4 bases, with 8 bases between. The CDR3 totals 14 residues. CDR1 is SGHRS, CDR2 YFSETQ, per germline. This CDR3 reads CASSLGGLNQPQHF. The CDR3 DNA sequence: TGCGCCAGCAGCTTGGGCGGATTAAATCAGCCCCAGCATTTT.

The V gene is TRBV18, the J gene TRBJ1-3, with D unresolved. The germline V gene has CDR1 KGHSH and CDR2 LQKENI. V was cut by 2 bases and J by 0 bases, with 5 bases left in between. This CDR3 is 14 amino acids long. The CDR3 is CASSPEPSGNTIYF. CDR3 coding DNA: TGTGCCAGCTCACCAGAGCCCTCTGGAAACACCATATATTTT.

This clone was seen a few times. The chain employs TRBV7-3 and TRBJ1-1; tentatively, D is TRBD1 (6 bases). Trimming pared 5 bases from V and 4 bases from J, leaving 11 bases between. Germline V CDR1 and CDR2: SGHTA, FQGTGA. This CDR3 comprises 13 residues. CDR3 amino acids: CASSRFRGTEAFF. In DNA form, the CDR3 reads TGTGCCAGCAGCCGATTCAGGGGCACTGAAGCTTTCTTT. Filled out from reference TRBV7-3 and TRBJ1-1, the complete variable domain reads GAGVSQTPSNKVTEKGKYVELRCDPISGHTALYWYRQSLGQGPEFLIYFQGTGAADDSGLPNDRFFAVRPEGSVSTLKIQRTERGDSAVYLCASSRFRGTEAFFGQGTRLTVV.

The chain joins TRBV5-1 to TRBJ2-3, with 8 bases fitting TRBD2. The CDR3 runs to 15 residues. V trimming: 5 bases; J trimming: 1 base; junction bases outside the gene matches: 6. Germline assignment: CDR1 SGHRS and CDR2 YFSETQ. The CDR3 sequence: CASRGGAGGTDTQYF. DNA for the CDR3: TGCGCCAGCAGAGGGGGAGCGGGGGGCACAGATACGCAGTATTTT.

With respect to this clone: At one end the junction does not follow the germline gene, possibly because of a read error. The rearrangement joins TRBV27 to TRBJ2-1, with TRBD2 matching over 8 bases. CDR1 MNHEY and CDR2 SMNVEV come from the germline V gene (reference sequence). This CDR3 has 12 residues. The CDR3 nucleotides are TGTGCCAGCAGGGAGAGGGAGCGGGAGCTGTTCTTC. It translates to CASRERERELFF.

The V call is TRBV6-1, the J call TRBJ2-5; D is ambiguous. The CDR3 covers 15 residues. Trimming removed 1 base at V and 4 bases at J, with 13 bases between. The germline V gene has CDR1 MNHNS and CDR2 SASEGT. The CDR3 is CASSEGSTYAETQYF. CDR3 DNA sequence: TGTGCCAGCAGTGAAGGGAGCACCTACGCAGAGACCCAGTACTTC.

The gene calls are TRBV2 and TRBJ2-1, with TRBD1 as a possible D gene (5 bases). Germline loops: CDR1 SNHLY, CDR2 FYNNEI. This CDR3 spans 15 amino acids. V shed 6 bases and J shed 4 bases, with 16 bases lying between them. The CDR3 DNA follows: TGTGCCAGCAGATCTCTGGCAGGGTCATACAATGAGCAGTTCTTC. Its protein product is CASRSLAGSYNEQFF.

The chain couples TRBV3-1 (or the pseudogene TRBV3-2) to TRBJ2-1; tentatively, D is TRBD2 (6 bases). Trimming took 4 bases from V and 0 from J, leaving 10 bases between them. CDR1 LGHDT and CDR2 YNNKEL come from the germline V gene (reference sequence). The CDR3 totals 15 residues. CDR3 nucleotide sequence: TGTGCCAGCAGCCTGGACGGGGGCTCCTACAATGAGCAGTTCTTC. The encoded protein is CASSLDGGSYNEQFF.

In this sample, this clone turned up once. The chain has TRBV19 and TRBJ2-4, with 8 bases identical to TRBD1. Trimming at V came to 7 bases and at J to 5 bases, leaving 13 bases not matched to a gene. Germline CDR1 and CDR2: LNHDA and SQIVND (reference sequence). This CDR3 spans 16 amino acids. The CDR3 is CASKEGRGLGENIQYF. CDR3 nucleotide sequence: TGTGCCAGTAAGGAGGGCAGGGGGCTTGGTGAAAACATTCAGTACTTC.

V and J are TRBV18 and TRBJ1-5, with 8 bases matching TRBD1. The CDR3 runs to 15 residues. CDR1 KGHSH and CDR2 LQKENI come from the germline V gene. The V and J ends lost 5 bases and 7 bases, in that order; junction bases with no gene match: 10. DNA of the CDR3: TGTGCCAGCTCAGACGGACAGGGCAAGTACCAGCCCCAGCATTTT. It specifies CASSDGQGKYQPQHF. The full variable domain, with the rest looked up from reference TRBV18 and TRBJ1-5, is NAGVMQNPRHLVRRRGQEARLRCSPMKGHSHVYWYRQLPEEGLKFMVYLQKENIIDESGMPKERFSAEFPKEGPSILRIQQVVRGDSAAYFCASSDGQGKYQPQHFGDGTRLSIL.

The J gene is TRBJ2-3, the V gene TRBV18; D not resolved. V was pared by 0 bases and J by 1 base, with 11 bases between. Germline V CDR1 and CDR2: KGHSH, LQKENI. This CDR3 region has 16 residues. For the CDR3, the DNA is TGTGCCAGCTCACCACCATCGCGGATTCGCACAGATACGCAGTATTTT. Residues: CASSPPSRIRTDTQYF.

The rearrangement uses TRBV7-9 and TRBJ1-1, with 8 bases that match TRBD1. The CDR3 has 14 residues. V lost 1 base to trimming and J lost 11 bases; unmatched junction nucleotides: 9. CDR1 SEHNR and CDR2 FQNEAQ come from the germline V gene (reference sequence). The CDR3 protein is CASSLVLQGAPAFF. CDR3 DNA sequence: TGTGCCAGCAGCTTAGTCCTTCAGGGGGCCCCCGCTTTCTTT.

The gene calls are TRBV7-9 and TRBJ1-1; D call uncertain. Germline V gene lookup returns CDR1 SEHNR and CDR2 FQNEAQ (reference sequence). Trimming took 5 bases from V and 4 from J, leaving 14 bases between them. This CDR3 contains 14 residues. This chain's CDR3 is CASSIGPAGTEAFF. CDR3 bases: TGTGCCAGCAGCATTGGCCCCGCGGGCACTGAAGCTTTCTTT.

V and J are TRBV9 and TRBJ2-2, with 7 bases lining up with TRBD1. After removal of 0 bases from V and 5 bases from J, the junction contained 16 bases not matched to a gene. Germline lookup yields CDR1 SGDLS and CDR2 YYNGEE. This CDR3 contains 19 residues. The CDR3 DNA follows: TGTGCCAGCAGCGTAGAGTTACGACAGGGCCGTCTGAAAACCGGGGAGCTGTTTTTT. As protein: CASSVELRQGRLKTGELFF.

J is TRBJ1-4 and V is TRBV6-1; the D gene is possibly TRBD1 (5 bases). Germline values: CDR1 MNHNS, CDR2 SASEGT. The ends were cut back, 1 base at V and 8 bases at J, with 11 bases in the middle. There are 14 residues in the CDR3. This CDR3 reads CASSEGGVSEKLFF. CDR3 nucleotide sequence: TGTGCCAGCAGTGAAGGGGGGGTATCCGAAAAACTGTTTTTT.

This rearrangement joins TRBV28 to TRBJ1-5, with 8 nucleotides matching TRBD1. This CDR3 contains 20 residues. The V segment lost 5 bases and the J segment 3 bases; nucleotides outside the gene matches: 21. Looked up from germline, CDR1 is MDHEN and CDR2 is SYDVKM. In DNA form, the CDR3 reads TGTGCCAGCAGTACCCAGATCGGCCAGGTCTGGACAGGGATCAATCAGCCCCAGCATTTT. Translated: CASSTQIGQVWTGINQPQHF.

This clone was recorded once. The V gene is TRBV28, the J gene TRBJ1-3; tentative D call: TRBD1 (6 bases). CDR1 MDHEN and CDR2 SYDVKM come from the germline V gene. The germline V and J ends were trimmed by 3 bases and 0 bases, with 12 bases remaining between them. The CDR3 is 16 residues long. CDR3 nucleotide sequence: TGTGCCAGCAGTTTGGGGGGGGCCTTCTCTGGAAACACCATATATTTT. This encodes CASSLGGAFSGNTIYF. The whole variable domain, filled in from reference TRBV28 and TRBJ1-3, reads DVKVTQSSRYLVKRTGEKVFLECVQDMDHENMFWYRQDPGLGLRLIYFSYDVKMKEKGDIPEGYSVSREKKERFSLILESASTNQTSMYLCASSLGGAFSGNTIYFGEGSWLTVV.

The CDR3 sequence: CASSRRVDEKLFF. CDR3 nucleotides: TGTGCCAGCAGCAGGAGGGTGGATGAAAAACTGTTTTTT. This sequence joins TRBV5-6 and TRBJ1-4; no firm D call. Germline-derived CDR1 and CDR2 are SGHDT and YYEEEE. V gave up 4 bases and J gave up 6 bases, with 10 bases separating them. The CDR3 has 13 amino acids.

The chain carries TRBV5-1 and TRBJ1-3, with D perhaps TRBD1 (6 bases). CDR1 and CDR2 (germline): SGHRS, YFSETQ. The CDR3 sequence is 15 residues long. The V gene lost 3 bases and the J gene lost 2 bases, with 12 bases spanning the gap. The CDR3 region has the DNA TGCGCCAGCAGCTCTGTCGGACAGCCTGGAAACACCATATATTTT. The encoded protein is CASSSVGQPGNTIYF.

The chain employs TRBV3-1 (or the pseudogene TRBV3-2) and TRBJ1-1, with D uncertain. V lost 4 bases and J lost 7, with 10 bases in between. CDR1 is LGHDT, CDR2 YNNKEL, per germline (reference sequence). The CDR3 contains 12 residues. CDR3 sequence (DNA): TGTGCCAGCAGCCTGGAGGAGGGTGAAGCTTTCTTT. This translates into CASSLEEGEAFF.

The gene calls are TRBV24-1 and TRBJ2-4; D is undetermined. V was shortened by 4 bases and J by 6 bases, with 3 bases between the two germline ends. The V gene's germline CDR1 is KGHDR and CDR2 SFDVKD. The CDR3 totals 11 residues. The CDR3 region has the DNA TGTGCCACCAGTGACGGAAACATTCAGTACTTC. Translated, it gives CATSDGNIQYF.

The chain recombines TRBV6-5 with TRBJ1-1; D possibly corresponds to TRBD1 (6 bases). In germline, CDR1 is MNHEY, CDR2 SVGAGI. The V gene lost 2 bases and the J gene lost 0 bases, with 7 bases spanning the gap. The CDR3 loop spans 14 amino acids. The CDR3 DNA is TGTGCCAGCAGTTACCAGGGGTTGAACACTGAAGCTTTCTTT. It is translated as CASSYQGLNTEAFF.

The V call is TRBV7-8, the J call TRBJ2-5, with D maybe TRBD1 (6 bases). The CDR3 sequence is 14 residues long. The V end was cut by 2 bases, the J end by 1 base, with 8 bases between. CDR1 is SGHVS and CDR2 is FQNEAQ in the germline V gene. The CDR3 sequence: CASSLRTAQETQYF. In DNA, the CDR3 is TGTGCCAGCAGCTTAAGGACAGCCCAAGAGACCCAGTACTTC.

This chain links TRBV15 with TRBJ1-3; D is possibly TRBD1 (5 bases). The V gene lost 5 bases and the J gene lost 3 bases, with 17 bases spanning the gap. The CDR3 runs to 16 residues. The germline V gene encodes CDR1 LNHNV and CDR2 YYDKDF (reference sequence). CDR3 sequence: CATSSGQGSFGNTIYF. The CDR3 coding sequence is TGTGCCACCAGCTCCGGTCAGGGTTCTTTTGGAAACACCATATATTTT.

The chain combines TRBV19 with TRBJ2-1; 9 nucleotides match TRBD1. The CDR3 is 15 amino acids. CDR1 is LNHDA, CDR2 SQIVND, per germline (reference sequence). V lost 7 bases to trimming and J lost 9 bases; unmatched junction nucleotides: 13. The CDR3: CASTYTGTGTSEQFF. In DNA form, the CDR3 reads TGTGCCAGTACCTATACCGGGACAGGGACCAGTGAGCAGTTCTTC.

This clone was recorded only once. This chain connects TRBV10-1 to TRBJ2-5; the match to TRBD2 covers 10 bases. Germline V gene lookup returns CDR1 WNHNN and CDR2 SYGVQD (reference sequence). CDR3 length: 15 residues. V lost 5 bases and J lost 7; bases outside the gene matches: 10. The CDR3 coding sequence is TGCGCCAGCAGTATAGCGGGAGGCACTCTCGGGACCCAGTACTTC. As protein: CASSIAGGTLGTQYF.

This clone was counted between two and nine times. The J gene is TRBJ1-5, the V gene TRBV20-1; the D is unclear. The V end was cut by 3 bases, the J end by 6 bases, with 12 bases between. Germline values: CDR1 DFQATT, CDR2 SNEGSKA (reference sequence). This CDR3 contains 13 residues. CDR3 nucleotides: TGCAGTGCTAGTGATCCGGGAGGTCAGCCCCAGCATTTT. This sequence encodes CSASDPGGQPQHF.

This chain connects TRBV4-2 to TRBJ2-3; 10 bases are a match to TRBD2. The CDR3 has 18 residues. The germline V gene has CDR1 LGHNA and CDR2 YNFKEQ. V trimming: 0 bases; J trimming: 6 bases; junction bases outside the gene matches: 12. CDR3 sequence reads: CASSQDLPTSGSGDTQYF. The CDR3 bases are TGTGCCAGCAGCCAAGATCTCCCGACTAGCGGGTCCGGCGATACGCAGTATTTT.